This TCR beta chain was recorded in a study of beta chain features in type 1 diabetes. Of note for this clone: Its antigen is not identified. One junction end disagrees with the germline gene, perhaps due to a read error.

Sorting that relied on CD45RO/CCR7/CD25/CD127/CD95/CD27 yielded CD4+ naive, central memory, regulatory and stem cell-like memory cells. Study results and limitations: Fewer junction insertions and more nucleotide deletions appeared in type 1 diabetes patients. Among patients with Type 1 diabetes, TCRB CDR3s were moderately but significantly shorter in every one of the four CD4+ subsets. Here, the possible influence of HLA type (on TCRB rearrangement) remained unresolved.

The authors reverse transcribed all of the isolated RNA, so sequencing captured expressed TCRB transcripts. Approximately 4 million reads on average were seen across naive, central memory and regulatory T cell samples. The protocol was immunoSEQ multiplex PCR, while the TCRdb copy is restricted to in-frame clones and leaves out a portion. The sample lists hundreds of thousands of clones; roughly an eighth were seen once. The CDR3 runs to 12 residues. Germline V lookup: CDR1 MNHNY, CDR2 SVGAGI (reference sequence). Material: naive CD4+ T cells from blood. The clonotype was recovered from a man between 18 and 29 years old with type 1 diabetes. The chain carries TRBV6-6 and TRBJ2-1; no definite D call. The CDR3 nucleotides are TGTGCCAGCAGTTACTCTACAGAGTCCCTAGTCTTC. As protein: CASSYSTESLVF.